Presented here are 18 T cell receptor beta chains from one specimen sequenced in a study of blood T cell repertoires in COVID-19. Using immunoSEQ multiplex PCR, the repertoire was profiled, and TCRdb retains in-frame clones only, with some absent. The sample records hundreds of thousands of clones, about 80% being singletons. The sequenced material came from peripheral blood. The receptors were gathered from a human donor in a cohort sampled during active COVID-19.

This clone appeared once. This sequence joins TRBV12-3 or TRBV12-4 and TRBJ1-2, with D hard to call. V shed 2 bases and J shed 3 bases, with 4 bases lying between them. CDR3 length equals 12 residues. The CDR3 bases are TGTGCCAGCAGTTTATTCGACTATGGCTACACCTTC. As protein: CASSLFDYGYTF.

The chain carries TRBV9 and TRBJ2-2; the match to TRBD2 covers 11 bases. The CDR3 extends over 18 amino acids. CDR1 SGDLS and CDR2 YYNGEE come from the germline V gene. After removal of 1 base from V and 2 bases from J, the junction contained 7 bases not matched to a gene. The CDR3 coding sequence is TGTGCCAGCAGCGTAATAGCGGGGGGGAAGCTAAACACCGGGGAGCTGTTTTTT. Amino acids: CASSVIAGGKLNTGELFF.

The chain links TRBV5-1 to TRBJ2-7, with 10 bases fitting TRBD2. This CDR3 spans 17 amino acids. V shed 0 bases and J 1 base; nucleotides not matched to a gene: 7. CDR1 and CDR2 (germline): SGHRS, YFSETQ. The CDR3 nucleotides read TGCGCCAGCAGCTTGGGGCTAGCGGGAGACATTTCCTACGAGCAGTACTTC. Its translation is CASSLGLAGDISYEQYF.

CDR3 DNA: TGTGCCAGTAGAACAGGGGGCCTTCCCTATGGCTACACCTTC. Translation gives CASRTGGLPYGYTF. V gene TRBV19 combines with J gene TRBJ1-2; TRBD1 aligns across 9 bases. This CDR3 spans 14 amino acids. From germline, CDR1 is LNHDA and CDR2 SQIVND (reference sequence). With 6 bases clipped from V and 4 bases from J, the junction kept 6 bases outside the gene matches.

The table lists this clone with a count of one. The chain couples TRBV5-1 to TRBJ1-2, with D possibly being TRBD1 (5 bases). The CDR3 spans 15 residues. V was pared by 2 bases and J by 1 base, with 12 bases between. The germline gives CDR1 SGHRS, CDR2 YFSETQ. CDR3 loop: CASSFQTVRNYGYTF. The DNA for the CDR3 is TGCGCCAGCAGCTTCCAGACAGTACGTAACTATGGCTACACCTTC.

V gene TRBV7-2 combines with J gene TRBJ2-7; D may be TRBD1 (6 bases). Germline CDR1 reads SGHTA; CDR2 reads FQGNSA. The CDR3 length is 15 residues. V was cut by 3 bases and J by 6 bases, with 18 bases left in between. The CDR3 here is CASSLGTGTTTEQYF. In nucleotides, the CDR3 is TGTGCCAGCAGCTTGGGTACCGGGACAACTACCGAGCAGTACTTC.

This chain connects TRBV18 to TRBJ2-3; no reliable D call. Germline values: CDR1 KGHSH, CDR2 LQKENI. Trimming cost V 0 bases and J 6 bases, with 13 bases left between them. There are 15 residues in the CDR3. The CDR3 loop reads CASSPPELYRDTQYF. The DNA of the CDR3 is TGTGCCAGCTCACCACCGGAGCTCTATAGGGATACGCAGTATTTT.

The rearrangement uses TRBV25-1 and TRBJ1-2; tentative D call: TRBD1 (6 bases). The CDR3 extends over 12 amino acids. CDR1 is MGHDK, CDR2 SYGVNS, per germline. V was shortened by 4 bases and J by 8 bases, with 11 bases between the two germline ends. CDR3 DNA: TGTGCCAGCAGTGTTACAGGGAACGGCTACACCTTC. It yields the protein CASSVTGNGYTF.

With respect to this clone: The sample carries other DNA sequences with the same CDR3. V usage is TRBV19 and J usage is TRBJ1-1, with D possibly matching TRBD1 (5 bases). Germline CDR1 reads LNHDA; CDR2 reads SQIVND (reference sequence). V lost 5 bases and J 2 bases, leaving 9 bases between the germline ends. The CDR3 runs to 13 residues. The DNA of the CDR3 is TGTGCCAGTAGTCGTCAGGGTAACACTGAAGCTTTCTTT. Translation: CASSRQGNTEAFF.

The V call is TRBV20-1, the J call TRBJ2-5; TRBD2 matches 7 bases. The CDR3 is made up of 15 amino acids. The germline V gene has CDR1 DFQATT and CDR2 SNEGSKA (reference sequence). Trimming removed 3 bases from V and 2 bases from J; junction bases left unmatched: 9. Here the CDR3 DNA reads TGCAGTGCTAGTAAGCCTAGCGGACTACAAGAGACCCAGTACTTC. Protein sequence: CSASKPSGLQETQYF.

This clone was counted a few times. This chain uses TRBV6-1 with TRBJ2-7; 11 bases match TRBD2. The CDR3 is 18 amino acids. Germline CDR1 and CDR2: MNHNS and SASEGT. Trimming at V came to 4 bases and at J to 0 bases, leaving 11 bases not matched to a gene. This chain's CDR3 is CASSGAGTSGFSSYEQYF. Here the CDR3 DNA reads TGTGCCAGCAGTGGAGCCGGGACTAGCGGTTTCAGCTCCTACGAGCAGTACTTC.

This chain connects TRBV2 to TRBJ2-2, with 12 bases fitting TRBD2. J was trimmed by 4 bases and V by 5 bases; bases with no gene match: 2. The CDR3 is 15 amino acids. The germline V gene has CDR1 SNHLY and CDR2 FYNNEI. This CDR3 reads CASSRLAGVTGELFF. In nucleotides, the CDR3 is TGTGCCAGCAGTAGACTAGCGGGGGTCACCGGGGAGCTGTTTTTT.

V is TRBV10-3 and J is TRBJ2-5, with TRBD1 as a possible D gene (5 bases). V was pared by 3 bases and J by 8 bases, with 10 bases between. Per the germline V gene, CDR1 is ENHRY and CDR2 is SYGVKD. The CDR3 consists of 12 residues. CDR3 sequence (DNA): TGTGCCATCAGTGACAGGGTGCGCACCCAGTACTTC. The encoded protein is CAISDRVRTQYF.

As DNA, the CDR3 is TGTGCCAGCAGTTACGCTCGACTAGCGGGGGACTACGAGCAGTACTTC. As protein: CASSYARLAGDYEQYF. The chain carries TRBV6-2 or TRBV6-3 and TRBJ2-7; 12 bases fit TRBD2. CDR3 length: 16 residues. CDR1 and CDR2 (germline): MNHEY, SVGEGT. V was clipped by 2 bases and J by 3 bases; unmatched bases: 5.

The chain has TRBV14 and TRBJ1-1, with no clear D. The CDR3 is 13 residues long. V was clipped by 0 bases and J by 5 bases, with 7 bases between them. CDR1 and CDR2 from the germline V gene are SGHDN and FVKESK. The CDR3, as DNA: TGTGCCAGCAGCCAAGATCGAGGAACTGAAGCTTTCTTT. It codes for CASSQDRGTEAFF.

For the CDR3, the DNA is TGTGCCAGCAGTTCCCGGGGTCCCTCCTACAATGAGCAGTTCTTC. This codes for CASSSRGPSYNEQFF. The gene calls are TRBV27 and TRBJ2-1; D possibly corresponds to TRBD2 (5 bases). This CDR3 region has 15 residues. The V gene lost 4 bases and the J gene lost 0 bases, with 10 bases spanning the gap. Germline CDR1 is MNHEY and CDR2 is SMNVEV (reference sequence).

This clone was seen a handful of times. Other DNA sequences within the sample encode an identical CDR3. The V gene is TRBV7-2, the J gene TRBJ1-1; possibly TRBD1 for D (5 bases). V dropped 1 base and J dropped 4 bases, with 7 bases sitting between them. This CDR3 has 13 residues. Germline-derived CDR1 and CDR2 are SGHTA and FQGNSA. CDR3 nucleotide sequence: TGTGCCAGCAGCTTAGGTCAGGGCACTGAAGCTTTCTTT. It codes for CASSLGQGTEAFF.

The chain has TRBV19 and TRBJ1-3; no firm D call. The CDR3 sequence is 16 residues long. Germline CDR1 LNHDA, CDR2 SQIVND (reference sequence). Trimming shortened V by 4 bases and J by 0 bases, and 13 bases separated the two germline ends. The CDR3 protein is CASSTLQSSSGNTIYF. The CDR3 DNA is TGTGCCAGTAGTACCCTACAGAGTAGCTCTGGAAACACCATATATTTT.